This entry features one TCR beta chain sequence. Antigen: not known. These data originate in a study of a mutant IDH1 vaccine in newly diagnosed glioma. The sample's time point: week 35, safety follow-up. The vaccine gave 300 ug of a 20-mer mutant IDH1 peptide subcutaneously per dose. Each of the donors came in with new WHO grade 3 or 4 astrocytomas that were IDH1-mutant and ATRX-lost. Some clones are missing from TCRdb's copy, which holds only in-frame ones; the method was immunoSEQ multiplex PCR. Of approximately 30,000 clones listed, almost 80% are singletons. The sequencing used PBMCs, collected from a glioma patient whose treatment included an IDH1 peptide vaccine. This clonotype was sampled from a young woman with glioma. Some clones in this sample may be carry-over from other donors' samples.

Here the CDR3 DNA reads TGTGCCAGCAGCTTAGCGGACAGGGGCGGCGAAAAACTGTTTTTT. Its protein product is CASSLADRGGEKLFF. This chain links TRBV7-9 with TRBJ1-4, with 9 nucleotides matching TRBD1. V gave up 0 bases and J gave up 8 bases; unmatched junction bases: 4. The V gene's germline CDR1 is SEHNR and CDR2 FQNEAQ (reference sequence). The CDR3 consists of 15 residues.